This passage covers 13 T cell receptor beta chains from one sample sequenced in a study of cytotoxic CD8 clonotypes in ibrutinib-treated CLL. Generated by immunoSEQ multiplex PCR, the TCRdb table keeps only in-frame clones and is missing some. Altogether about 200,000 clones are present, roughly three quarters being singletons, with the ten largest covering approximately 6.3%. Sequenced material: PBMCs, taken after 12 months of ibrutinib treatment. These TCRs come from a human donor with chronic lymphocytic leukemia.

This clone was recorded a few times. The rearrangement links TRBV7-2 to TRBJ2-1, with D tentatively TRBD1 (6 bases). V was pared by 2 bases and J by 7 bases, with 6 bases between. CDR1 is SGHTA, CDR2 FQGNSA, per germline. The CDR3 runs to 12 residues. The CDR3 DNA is TGTGCCAGCAGCTTAAGGGGGAATGAGCAGTTCTTC. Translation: CASSLRGNEQFF. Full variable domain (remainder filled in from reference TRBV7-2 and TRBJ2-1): GAGVSQSPSNKVTEKGKDVELRCDPISGHTALYWYRQSLGQGLEFLIYFQGNSAPDKSGLPSDRFSAERTGGSVSTLTIQRTQQEDSAVYLCASSLRGNEQFFGPGTRLTVL.

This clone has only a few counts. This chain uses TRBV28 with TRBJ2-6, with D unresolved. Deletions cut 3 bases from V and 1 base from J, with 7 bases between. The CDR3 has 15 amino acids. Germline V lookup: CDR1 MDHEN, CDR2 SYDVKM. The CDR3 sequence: CASSFTESGANVLTF. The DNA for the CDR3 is TGTGCCAGCAGTTTCACAGAGTCTGGGGCCAACGTCCTGACTTTC.

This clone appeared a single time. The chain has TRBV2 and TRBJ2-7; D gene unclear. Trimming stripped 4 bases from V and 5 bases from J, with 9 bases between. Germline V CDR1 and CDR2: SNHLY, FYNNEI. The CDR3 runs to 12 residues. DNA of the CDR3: TGTGCCAGCAGTGTAGTAGGCCACGAGCAGTACTTC. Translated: CASSVVGHEQYF.

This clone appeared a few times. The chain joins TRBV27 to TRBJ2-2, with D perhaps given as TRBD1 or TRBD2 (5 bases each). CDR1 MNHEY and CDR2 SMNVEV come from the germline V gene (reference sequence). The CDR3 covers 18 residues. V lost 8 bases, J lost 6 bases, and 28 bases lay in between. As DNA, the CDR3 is TGTGCCAGCCCTTTGGCTCGACGGGACGGATCGCGCGCCGGGGAGCTGTTTTTT. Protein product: CASPLARRDGSRAGELFF.

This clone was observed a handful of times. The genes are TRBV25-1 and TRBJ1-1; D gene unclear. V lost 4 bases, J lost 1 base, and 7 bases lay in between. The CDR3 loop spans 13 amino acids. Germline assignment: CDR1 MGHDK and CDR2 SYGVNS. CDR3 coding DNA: TGTGCCAGCAGTGTCGGTGGGAACACTGAAGCTTTCTTT. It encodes CASSVGGNTEAFF.

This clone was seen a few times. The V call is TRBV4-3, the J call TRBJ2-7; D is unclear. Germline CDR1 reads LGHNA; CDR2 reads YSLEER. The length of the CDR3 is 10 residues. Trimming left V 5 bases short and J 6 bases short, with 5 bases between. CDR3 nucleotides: TGCGCCAGCAGCGGGCCCGAGCAGTACTTC. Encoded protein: CASSGPEQYF.

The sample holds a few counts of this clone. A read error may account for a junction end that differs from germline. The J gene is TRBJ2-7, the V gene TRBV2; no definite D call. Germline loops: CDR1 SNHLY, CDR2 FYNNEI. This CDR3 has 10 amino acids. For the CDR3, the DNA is TGTGCCAGCAGTGGACGGAGAAAGCACTTC. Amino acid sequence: CASSGRRKHF.

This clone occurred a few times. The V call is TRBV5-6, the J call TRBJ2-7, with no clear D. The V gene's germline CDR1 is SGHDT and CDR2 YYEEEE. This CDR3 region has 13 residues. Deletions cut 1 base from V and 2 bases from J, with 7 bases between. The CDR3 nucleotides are TGTGCCAGCAGCTTGAGGTCAGCCTACGAGCAGTACTTC. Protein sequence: CASSLRSAYEQYF.

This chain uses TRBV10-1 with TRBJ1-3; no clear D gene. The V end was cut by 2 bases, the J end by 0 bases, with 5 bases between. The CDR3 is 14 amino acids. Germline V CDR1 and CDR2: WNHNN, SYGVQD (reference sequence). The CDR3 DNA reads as TGCGCCAGCAGTGAGCAGTTCTCTGGAAACACCATATATTTT. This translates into CASSEQFSGNTIYF.

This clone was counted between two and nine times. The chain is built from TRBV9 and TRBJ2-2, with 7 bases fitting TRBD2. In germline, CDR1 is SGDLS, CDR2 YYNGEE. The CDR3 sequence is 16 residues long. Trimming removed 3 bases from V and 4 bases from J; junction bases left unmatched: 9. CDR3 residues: CASSAPSSGVTGELFF. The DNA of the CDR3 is TGTGCCAGCAGCGCCCCCTCCAGCGGGGTCACCGGGGAGCTGTTTTTT.

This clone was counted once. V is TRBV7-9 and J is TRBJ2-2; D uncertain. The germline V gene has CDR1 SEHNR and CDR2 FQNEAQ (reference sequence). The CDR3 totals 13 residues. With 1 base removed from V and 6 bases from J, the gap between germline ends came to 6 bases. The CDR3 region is CASSLDPPGELFF. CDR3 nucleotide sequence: TGTGCCAGCAGCTTAGATCCCCCCGGGGAGCTGTTTTTT.

The CDR3 DNA reads as TGTGCCAGCAGCCAGTGGTCAGATACGCAGTATTTT. Encoded protein: CASSQWSDTQYF. The chain recombines TRBV14 with TRBJ2-3; D is uncertain. CDR3 length equals 12 residues. CDR1 is SGHDN, CDR2 FVKESK, per germline. V was clipped by 3 bases and J by 4 bases, with 5 bases between them.

In DNA form, the CDR3 reads TGTGCCGCCGTGGGAGGGACAACTAACTATGGCTACACCTTC. Amino acid sequence: CAAVGGTTNYGYTF. V gene TRBV19 combines with J gene TRBJ1-2; tentative D call: TRBD1 (6 bases). V dropped 11 bases and J dropped 0 bases, with 16 bases sitting between them. Germline V gives CDR1 LNHDA, CDR2 SQIVND (reference sequence). CDR3 length: 14 amino acids.